Shown below are 5 T cell receptor beta chains from a single sample sequenced in a study of tumor-infiltrating lymphocytes in localized non-small cell lung cancer. The repertoire was sequenced with immunoSEQ multiplex PCR; TCRdb's copy has only in-frame clones and lacks some. Of about 14,000 clones listed, roughly 79% are singletons. The material sequenced was lung tumor tissue. The receptor set was obtained from a human donor with non-small cell lung cancer.

The CDR3: CASSLVGDIRGLDTQYF. CDR3 coding DNA: TGTGCCAGCAGCTTAGTTGGTGACATACGTGGATTGGATACGCAGTATTTT. The chain uses TRBV11-2 and TRBJ2-3; D gene ambiguous. The ends were cut back, 1 base at V and 6 bases at J, with 20 bases in the middle. Germline V CDR1 and CDR2: SGHAT, FQNNGV. The CDR3 contains 17 residues.

The count of this clone is one. The V gene is TRBV4-2, the J gene TRBJ1-2; unclear D gene. CDR3 length: 15 amino acids. V dropped 0 bases and J dropped 5 bases, with 13 bases sitting between them. The V gene's germline CDR1 is LGHNA and CDR2 YNFKEQ. In DNA, the CDR3 is TGTGCCAGCAGCCAAGATAGAACCGGTCGGTATGGCTACACCTTC. Protein product: CASSQDRTGRYGYTF.

The chain recombines TRBV11-3 with TRBJ2-1; 8 bases agree with TRBD1. The V gene end was trimmed by 4 bases and the J gene end by 9 bases; junction bases not matched to a gene: 5. CDR1 is SGHNT, CDR2 YENEEA, per germline. The CDR3 extends over 13 amino acids. CDR3 sequence (DNA): TGTGCCAGCAGCTATGGACAGGGCACTGAGCAGTTCTTC. Translation gives CASSYGQGTEQFF.

This clone was seen more than once but under ten times. The chain couples TRBV5-6 to TRBJ2-1, with D hard to call. The V gene lost 0 bases and the J gene lost 13 bases, with 14 bases spanning the gap. Germline V gene data show CDR1 as SGHDT and CDR2 as YYEEEE. This CDR3 has 13 residues. DNA of the CDR3: TGTGCCAGCAGCTTGGTGGGTGGGATAGGCCAGTTCTTC. Translation: CASSLVGGIGQFF.

The CDR3 spells CASSPGPNNEQFF. CDR3 in DNA: TGTGCCAGCAGCCCGGGTCCGAATAATGAGCAGTTCTTC. The chain is built from TRBV7-2 and TRBJ2-1; D not resolved. The CDR3 sequence is 13 residues long. The V gene lost 5 bases and the J gene lost 7 bases, with 12 bases spanning the gap. Looked up from germline, CDR1 is SGHTA and CDR2 is FQGNSA.